This T cell receptor (beta chain) was obtained from a study of sequential checkpoint blockade in melanoma. Data came from immunoSEQ multiplex PCR; TCRdb stores just in-frame clones and leaves some out. The top ten hold more than 25% of the sample, which has tens of thousands of clones, around 85% seen once. Treatment here: randomized to nivolumab then ipilimumab (arm A) or the reverse (arm B). This CDR3 is 12 amino acids long. The V end was cut by 6 bases, the J end by 3 bases, with 8 bases between. Germline assignment: CDR1 LNHDA and CDR2 SQIVND (reference sequence). The source of this sequence is a human donor with melanoma. The specimen comprised CD8+ T cells sorted from blood (inferred from file names), sampled from a patient given nivolumab and ipilimumab in sequence. The gene calls are TRBV19 and TRBJ1-2, with D possibly TRBD1 on 6 matching bases. For the CDR3, the DNA is TGTGCCAGTAGACAGGGATACTATGGCTACACCTTC. Translating gives CASRQGYYGYTF.